This T cell receptor (beta chain) was captured in a study of blood T cell repertoires in COVID-19. At the level of the study: The samples span acute and convalescent COVID-19 from the United States, Italy and Spain.

In the study's own analysis: By means of reference gene primer amplification, nucleated cell counts were estimated. TCRdb's table, derived via immunoSEQ multiplex PCR, lists solely in-frame clones and lacks some. Clone size and the V and J calls come from that table; the DNA yielded D and trimming. The repertoire consists of about 200,000 clones, with around nine tenths occurring once and the leading ten covering 1.6%. CDR1 and CDR2 from the germline V gene are MDHEN and SYDVKM. The CDR3 is 14 amino acids. V was pared by 3 bases and J by 6 bases, with 7 bases of the junction left unmatched. Specimen: peripheral blood. The receptor's source is a young man with active or convalescent COVID-19. The rearrangement uses TRBV28 and TRBJ1-2; 7 nucleotides match TRBD1. The CDR3 sequence is CASSFGDRDDGYTF. DNA for the CDR3: TGTGCCAGCAGTTTTGGAGACAGGGATGATGGCTACACCTTC.